These 32 T cell receptor beta chains came from one sample sequenced in a study of CD4 T cells in relation to SARS-CoV-2 and coronaviruses. The unexposed donors gave CD4+ T cells in about 2011-2018, prior to COVID-19. After about 11 days of culture, CD4+ T cells were isolated. Data came from immunoSEQ multiplex PCR; TCRdb stores just in-frame clones and leaves some out. The data hold some 29,000 clones, with roughly 78% observed a single time. What these receptors recognize is not known. Sequenced: CD4+ T cells from PBMCs, cultured in vitro. These receptors came from a human donor in good health.

The rearrangement uses TRBV28 and TRBJ2-7, with D perhaps matching TRBD2 (7 bases). Germline V CDR1 and CDR2: MDHEN, SYDVKM. The CDR3 contains 15 residues. V lost 6 bases and J lost 4, with 19 bases in between. The CDR3 loop is CASSPSGGQKYEQYF. CDR3 bases: TGTGCCAGCAGCCCGTCCGGGGGGCAAAAATACGAGCAGTACTTC.

The rearrangement uses TRBV6-6 and TRBJ2-7, with 7 bases lining up with TRBD1. This CDR3 contains 15 residues. J was trimmed by 0 bases and V by 4 bases; bases with no gene match: 6. From germline, CDR1 is MNHNY and CDR2 SVGAGI (reference sequence). The CDR3 region is CASSSLGQSSYEQYF. CDR3 bases: TGTGCCAGCAGTTCTTTGGGACAGAGCTCCTACGAGCAGTACTTC.

This clone was recorded a few times. V gene TRBV5-1 combines with J gene TRBJ2-7; D is possibly TRBD2 (5 bases). Per the germline V gene, CDR1 is SGHRS and CDR2 is YFSETQ. This CDR3 contains 14 residues. Trimming took 0 bases from V and 0 from J, leaving 7 bases between them. The CDR3, as DNA: TGCGCCAGCAGCTTGGGGGAGATCTCCTACGAGCAGTACTTC. Translation gives CASSLGEISYEQYF.

V gene TRBV3-1 (or the pseudogene TRBV3-2) combines with J gene TRBJ1-4; 8 bases line up with TRBD1. Unmatched junction bases numbered 9, after V lost 4 bases and J lost 5 bases. In germline, CDR1 is LGHDT, CDR2 YNNKEL (reference sequence). This CDR3 region has 16 residues. The CDR3 is CASSLALQGANEKLFF. The DNA for the CDR3 is TGTGCCAGCAGCCTAGCCCTCCAGGGGGCAAATGAAAAACTGTTTTTT.

This chain links TRBV5-6 with TRBJ1-4, with 11 positions matching TRBD1. Germline lookup yields CDR1 SGHDT and CDR2 YYEEEE. The CDR3 runs 16 residues. With V trimmed by 3 bases and J by 2 bases, 3 bases remained unmatched. The CDR3 DNA is TGTGCCAGCAGCTGGGGACAGGGGGGGACTAATGAAAAACTGTTTTTT. It yields the protein CASSWGQGGTNEKLFF. Full variable domain (remainder filled in from reference TRBV5-6 and TRBJ1-4): DAGVTQSPTHLIKTRGQQVTLRCSPKSGHDTVSWYQQALGQGPQFIFQYYEEEERQRGNFPDRFSGHQFPNYSSELNVNALLLGDSALYLCASSWGQGGTNEKLFFGSGTQLSVL.

This clone was detected once. The CDR3 sequence is CASSRLTLKETQYF. CDR3 DNA sequence: TGTGCCAGCAGCCGGCTGACCCTAAAGGAGACCCAGTACTTC. This sequence joins TRBV7-2 and TRBJ2-5; D gene uncertain. V lost 5 bases, J lost 5 bases, and 15 bases lay in between. The CDR3 contains 14 residues. The germline CDR1 and CDR2 sequences are SGHTA and FQGNSA.

This clone was observed a few times. V usage is TRBV6-5 and J usage is TRBJ1-4; maybe TRBD1 (5 bases). CDR3 length equals 14 residues. CDR1 MNHEY and CDR2 SVGAGI come from the germline V gene. V shed 7 bases and J shed 4 bases, with 13 bases lying between them. Here the CDR3 reads CASKLGVFNEKLFF. DNA for the CDR3: TGTGCCAGCAAACTGGGGGTTTTTAATGAAAAACTGTTTTTT.

This rearrangement joins TRBV7-3 to TRBJ2-6; maybe TRBD2 (5 bases). The ends were cut back, 4 bases at V and 0 bases at J, with 16 bases in the middle. This CDR3 has 18 residues. Germline assignment: CDR1 SGHTA and CDR2 FQGTGA. The CDR3, as DNA: TGTGCCAGCAGCTCCCTTGCGGGCGGCCTCTCTGGGGCCAACGTCCTGACTTTC. Protein product: CASSSLAGGLSGANVLTF.

The chain links TRBV4-3 to TRBJ2-1; 7 bases line up with TRBD2. The germline gives CDR1 LGHNA, CDR2 YSLEER. This CDR3 comprises 16 residues. The V gene end was trimmed by 0 bases and the J gene end by 1 base; junction bases not matched to a gene: 3. This CDR3 is CASSQDSSGSYNEQFF. The CDR3 DNA reads TGCGCCAGCAGCCAAGATTCTAGCGGTTCCTACAATGAGCAGTTCTTC.

This sequence joins TRBV7-8 and TRBJ1-3; D is undetermined. The CDR3 is 14 amino acids. Trimming shortened V by 1 base and J by 4 bases, and 8 bases separated the two germline ends. Germline V gene lookup returns CDR1 SGHVS and CDR2 FQNEAQ. CDR3 region: CASSLDMGGNTIYF. For the CDR3, the DNA is TGTGCCAGCAGCTTAGATATGGGCGGAAACACCATATATTTT. Full variable domain (missing parts from reference TRBV7-8 and TRBJ1-3): GAGVSQSPRYKVAKRGQDVALRCDPISGHVSLFWYQQALGQGPEFLTYFQNEAQLDKSGLPSDRFFAERPEGSVSTLKIQRTQQEDSAVYLCASSLDMGGNTIYFGEGSWLTVV.

The chain uses TRBV7-2 and TRBJ1-2; D gene unclear. The CDR3 is 13 residues long. CDR1 is SGHTA, CDR2 FQGNSA, per germline. The V end lost 2 bases, the J end lost 3 bases, and 7 bases lay between the germline ends. The DNA for the CDR3 is TGTGCCAGCAGCTTAAACGGGGACTATGGCTACACCTTC. Protein: CASSLNGDYGYTF. Full variable domain (outside the CDR3, taken from reference TRBV7-2 and TRBJ1-2): GAGVSQSPSNKVTEKGKDVELRCDPISGHTALYWYRQSLGQGLEFLIYFQGNSAPDKSGLPSDRFSAERTGGSVSTLTIQRTQQEDSAVYLCASSLNGDYGYTFGSGTRLTVV.

The V call is TRBV6-5, the J call TRBJ1-2; 7 nucleotides match TRBD1. There are 14 residues in the CDR3. Germline V lookup: CDR1 MNHEY, CDR2 SVGAGI. J gave up 0 bases and V 9 bases, and 7 bases lay outside the gene matches. CDR3 in amino acids: CASRQGEANYGYTF. The CDR3 nucleotides read TGTGCCAGTAGACAGGGCGAAGCTAACTATGGCTACACCTTC.

The rearrangement uses TRBV5-1 and TRBJ2-2; TRBD1 agrees at 7 bases. The CDR3 has 16 residues. Losses at the gene ends were 0 bases for V and 0 bases for J; bases not matched to a gene: 2. CDR1 and CDR2 (germline): SGHRS, YFSETQ. The CDR3 protein is CASSLGDSANTGELFF. CDR3 bases: TGCGCCAGCAGCTTGGGGGACAGCGCGAACACCGGGGAGCTGTTTTTT.

The V gene is TRBV7-8, the J gene TRBJ1-1; unclear D gene. V was trimmed by 4 bases and J by 1 base, leaving 7 bases between them. The CDR3 covers 13 residues. Per the germline V gene, CDR1 is SGHVS and CDR2 is FQNEAQ. The CDR3, as DNA: TGTGCCAGCAGCTCCCTAGAGAACACTGAAGCTTTCTTT. This translates into CASSSLENTEAFF.

This clone came up a few times. The chain combines TRBV10-3 with TRBJ2-5; D not certain. This CDR3 has 13 residues. V gave up 8 bases and J gave up 5 bases, with 15 bases separating them. Germline assignment: CDR1 ENHRY and CDR2 SYGVKD. CDR3 coding DNA: TGTGCCATCTCCACTGGGGTTAGGGAGACCCAGTACTTC. Protein sequence: CAISTGVRETQYF.

The chain employs TRBV19 and TRBJ2-5, with 12 bases that match TRBD2. V lost 0 bases and J lost 2; bases outside the gene matches: 4. Per germline, CDR1 LNHDA and CDR2 SQIVND (reference sequence). CDR3 length: 17 residues. CDR3 in DNA: TGTGCCAGTAGTATAGACCGGACTAGCGGGGAACAAGAGACCCAGTACTTC. Amino acids: CASSIDRTSGEQETQYF. Supplemented by reference TRBV19 and TRBJ2-5, the full variable domain reads DGGITQSPKYLFRKEGQNVTLSCEQNLNHDAMYWYRQDPGQGLRLIYYSQIVNDFQKGDIAEGYSVSREKKESFPLTVTSAQKNPTAFYLCASSIDRTSGEQETQYFGPGTRLLVL.

The J gene is TRBJ1-1, the V gene TRBV5-4; weak D call: TRBD1 (5 bases). CDR1 SGHNT and CDR2 YYREEE come from the germline V gene (reference sequence). This CDR3 spans 14 amino acids. Trimming cost V 6 bases and J 7 bases, with 19 bases left between them. CDR3 DNA sequence: TGTGCCAGCAAGTACCACGGGACCGGTAATGAAGCTTTCTTT. This sequence encodes CASKYHGTGNEAFF.

This clone was seen only a few times. This rearrangement joins TRBV27 to TRBJ2-7; 11 positions agree with TRBD2. The ends lost 3 bases at V and 4 bases at J; junction bases unmatched: 8. This CDR3 is built from 16 residues. Per the germline V gene, CDR1 is MNHEY and CDR2 is SMNVEV (reference sequence). The CDR3 region has the DNA TGTGCCAGCAGTTTCTCCGGGACTAGCGGAAGATACGAGCAGTACTTC. It codes for CASSFSGTSGRYEQYF.

The chain joins TRBV6-4 to TRBJ2-4, with D unclear. CDR1 and CDR2 (germline): MRHNA, SNTAGT. The V end lost 4 bases, the J end lost 3 bases, and 19 bases lay between the germline ends. The CDR3 contains 17 residues. The CDR3 protein is CASSVQDGRQHKNIQYF. The CDR3 DNA reads TGTGCCAGCAGTGTCCAGGACGGTCGTCAACACAAAAACATTCAGTACTTC.

The chain employs TRBV18 and TRBJ1-2; a possible D gene is TRBD1 (5 bases). V lost 0 bases and J 6 bases, leaving 11 bases between the germline ends. Germline V gene lookup returns CDR1 KGHSH and CDR2 LQKENI. The length of the CDR3 is 14 residues. CDR3: CASSPPVKQDGYTF. The CDR3 DNA reads TGTGCCAGCTCACCACCGGTCAAACAGGATGGCTACACCTTC.

The gene calls are TRBV5-1 and TRBJ1-4; 8 bases match TRBD1. Germline CDR1 and CDR2: SGHRS and YFSETQ. The length of the CDR3 is 15 residues. J gave up 5 bases and V 0 bases, and 3 bases lay outside the gene matches. CDR3 sequence: CASSLGGQENEKLFF. The CDR3 nucleotides are TGCGCCAGCAGCTTGGGGGGACAGGAGAATGAAAAACTGTTTTTT.

The chain is built from TRBV7-2 and TRBJ2-2, with a possible D match to TRBD1 (5 bases). The germline V gene has CDR1 SGHTA and CDR2 FQGNSA. Trimming pared 5 bases from V and 4 bases from J, leaving 14 bases between. The CDR3 has 15 residues. The chain's CDR3 is CASSTMATVTGELFF. The DNA of the CDR3 is TGTGCCAGCAGCACGATGGCGACAGTCACCGGGGAGCTGTTTTTT.

The rearrangement links TRBV6-2 or TRBV6-3 to TRBJ2-7; TRBD1 aligns across 9 bases. Germline-derived CDR1 and CDR2 are MNHEY and SVGEGT. CDR3 length: 16 amino acids. V trimming: 0 bases; J trimming: 6 bases; junction bases outside the gene matches: 9. DNA of the CDR3: TGTGCCAGCAGTTACTCCAGGCCGACAGGGGGACGCGAGCAGTACTTC. Translation: CASSYSRPTGGREQYF.

In its sample, this clone was seen a few times. The chain uses TRBV7-2 and TRBJ1-1; a possible D gene is TRBD1 (5 bases). Germline CDR1 is SGHTA and CDR2 is FQGNSA. This CDR3 region has 16 residues. V lost 0 bases, J lost 5 bases, and 16 bases lay in between. DNA for the CDR3: TGTGCCAGCAGCTTAGCGCTGGGGGGGTTTGGAACTGAAGCTTTCTTT. It yields the protein CASSLALGGFGTEAFF.

This clone appeared a few times. V is TRBV6-6 and J is TRBJ2-7; possible D gene TRBD2, 7 bases. The CDR3 extends over 15 amino acids. Trimming pared 2 bases from V and 1 base from J, leaving 12 bases between. The germline gives CDR1 MNHNY, CDR2 SVGAGI (reference sequence). CDR3 nucleotide sequence: TGTGCCAGCAGTTACGGGGGGGACAAGTCCTACGAGCAGTACTTC. Protein sequence: CASSYGGDKSYEQYF.

The V and J genes are TRBV27 and TRBJ2-7; possible D gene TRBD1, 6 bases. CDR3 length: 13 residues. The ends were cut back, 3 bases at V and 7 bases at J, with 13 bases in the middle. CDR1 and CDR2 from the germline V gene are MNHEY and SMNVEV (reference sequence). DNA for the CDR3: TGTGCCAGCAGTTTCTCGGGACATGGAGAGCAGTACTTC. Its translation is CASSFSGHGEQYF.

This clone appeared a few times. This chain connects TRBV7-8 to TRBJ1-4; D gene ambiguous. The V end was cut by 1 base, the J end by 4 bases, with 7 bases between. Germline loops: CDR1 SGHVS, CDR2 FQNEAQ. The CDR3 has 14 amino acids. CDR3: CASSLVGFNEKLFF. CDR3 DNA sequence: TGTGCCAGCAGCTTAGTGGGGTTTAATGAAAAACTGTTTTTT.

The chain joins TRBV29-1 to TRBJ2-5; TRBD1 might be the D (5 bases). Germline V gives CDR1 SQVTM, CDR2 ANQGSEA. This CDR3 has 13 amino acids. V shed 5 bases and J shed 1 base, with 11 bases lying between them. CDR3 region: CSVSATVQETQYF. Here the CDR3 DNA reads TGCAGCGTTTCCGCGACAGTCCAAGAGACCCAGTACTTC.

The chain has TRBV19 and TRBJ2-1; 7 positions match TRBD2. Germline CDR1 reads LNHDA; CDR2 reads SQIVND (reference sequence). V was clipped by 10 bases and J by 7 bases; unmatched bases: 16. This CDR3 is built from 15 residues. DNA of the CDR3: TGTGCCACAGGCCCCGGGAGTTGGGGGGGTAATGAGCAGTTCTTC. It is translated as CATGPGSWGGNEQFF.

The genes are TRBV25-1 and TRBJ1-4; no clear D gene. Per germline, CDR1 MGHDK and CDR2 SYGVNS. The germline V and J ends were trimmed by 6 bases and 0 bases, with 11 bases remaining between them. This CDR3 spans 15 amino acids. The CDR3 is CASSQNSATNEKLFF. CDR3 sequence (DNA): TGTGCCAGCAGCCAAAATAGTGCAACTAATGAAAAACTGTTTTTT.

This clone was counted once. The chain combines TRBV4-1 with TRBJ2-5; TRBD2 is a possible D gene (6 bases). The CDR3 covers 14 residues. The V gene lost 2 bases and the J gene lost 2 bases, with 9 bases spanning the gap. Germline CDR1 is MGHRA and CDR2 is YSYEKL. Written as DNA, the CDR3 is TGCGCCAGCAGCCAAACGGGACTGCAAGAGACCCAGTACTTC. The encoded protein is CASSQTGLQETQYF.

This clone has just a few counts. The chain couples TRBV30 to TRBJ2-7; no definite D call. The CDR3 covers 14 residues. The germline CDR1 and CDR2 sequences are GTSNPN and SVGIG (reference sequence). V was cut by 0 bases and J by 2 bases, with 11 bases left in between. The CDR3 sequence is CAWSVLLPAYEQYF. For the CDR3, the DNA is TGTGCCTGGAGTGTTTTACTTCCTGCCTACGAGCAGTACTTC.